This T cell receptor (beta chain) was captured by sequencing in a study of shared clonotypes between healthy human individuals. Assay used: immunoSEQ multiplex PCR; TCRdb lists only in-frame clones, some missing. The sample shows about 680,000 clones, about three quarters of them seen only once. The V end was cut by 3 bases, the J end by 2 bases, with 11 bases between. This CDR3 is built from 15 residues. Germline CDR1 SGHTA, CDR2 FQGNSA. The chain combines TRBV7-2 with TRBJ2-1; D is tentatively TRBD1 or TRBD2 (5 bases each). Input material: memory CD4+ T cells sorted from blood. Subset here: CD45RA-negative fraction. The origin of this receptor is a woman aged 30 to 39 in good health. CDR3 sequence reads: CASSLAGTTYNEQFF. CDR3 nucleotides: TGTGCCAGCAGCTTGGCCGGGACGACCTACAATGAGCAGTTCTTC.